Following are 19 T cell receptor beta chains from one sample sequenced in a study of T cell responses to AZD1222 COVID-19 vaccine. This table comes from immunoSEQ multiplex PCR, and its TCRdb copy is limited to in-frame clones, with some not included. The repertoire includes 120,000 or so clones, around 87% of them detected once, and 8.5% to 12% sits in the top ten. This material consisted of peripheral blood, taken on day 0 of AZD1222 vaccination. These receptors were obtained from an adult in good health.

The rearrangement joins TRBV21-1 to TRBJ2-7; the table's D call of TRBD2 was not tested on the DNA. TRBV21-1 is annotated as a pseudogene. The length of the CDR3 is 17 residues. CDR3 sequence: CASSKGTTSGGTYEQYF. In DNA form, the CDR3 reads TGTGCCAGCAGCAAAGGGACGACTAGCGGGGGGACCTACGAGCAGTACTTC.

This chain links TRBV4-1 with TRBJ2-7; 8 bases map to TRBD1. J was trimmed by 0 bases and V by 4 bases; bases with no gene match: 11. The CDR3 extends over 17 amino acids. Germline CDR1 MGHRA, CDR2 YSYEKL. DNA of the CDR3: TGCGCCAGCAGCCCCCCCGGACAGGGTGCGAGCTCCTACGAGCAGTACTTC. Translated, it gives CASSPPGQGASSYEQYF.

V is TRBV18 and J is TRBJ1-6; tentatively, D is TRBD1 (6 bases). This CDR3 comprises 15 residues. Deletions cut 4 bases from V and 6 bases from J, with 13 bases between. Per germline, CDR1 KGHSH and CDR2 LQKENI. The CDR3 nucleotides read TGTGCCAGCTCACAAGACACAGGGTTTAATTCACCCCTCCACTTT. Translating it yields CASSQDTGFNSPLHF.

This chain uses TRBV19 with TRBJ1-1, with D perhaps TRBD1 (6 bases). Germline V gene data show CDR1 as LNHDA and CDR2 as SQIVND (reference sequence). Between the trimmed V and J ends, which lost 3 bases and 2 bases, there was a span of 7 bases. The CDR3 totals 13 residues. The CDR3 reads CASSMTGNTEAFF. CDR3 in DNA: TGTGCCAGTAGTATGACAGGTAACACTGAAGCTTTCTTT.

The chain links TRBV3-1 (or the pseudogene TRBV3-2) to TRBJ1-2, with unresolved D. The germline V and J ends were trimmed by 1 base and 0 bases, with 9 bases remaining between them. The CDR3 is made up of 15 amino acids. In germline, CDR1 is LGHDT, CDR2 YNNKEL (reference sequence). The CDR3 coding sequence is TGTGCCAGCAGCCAAGGGCCGAGTCCTAACTATGGCTACACCTTC. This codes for CASSQGPSPNYGYTF.

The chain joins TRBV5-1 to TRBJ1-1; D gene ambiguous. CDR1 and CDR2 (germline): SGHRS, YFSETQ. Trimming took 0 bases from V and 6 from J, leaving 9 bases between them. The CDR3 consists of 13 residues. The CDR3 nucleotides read TGCGCCAGCAGCTTGGACGTCGGGTCTGAAGCTTTCTTT. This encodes CASSLDVGSEAFF.

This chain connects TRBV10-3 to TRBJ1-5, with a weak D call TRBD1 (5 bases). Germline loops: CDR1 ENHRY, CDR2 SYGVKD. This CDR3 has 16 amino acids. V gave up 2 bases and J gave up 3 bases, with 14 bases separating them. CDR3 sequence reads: CAISEGGVSSNQPQHF. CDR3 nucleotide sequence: TGTGCCATCAGTGAGGGGGGGGTCTCCTCCAATCAGCCCCAGCATTTT.

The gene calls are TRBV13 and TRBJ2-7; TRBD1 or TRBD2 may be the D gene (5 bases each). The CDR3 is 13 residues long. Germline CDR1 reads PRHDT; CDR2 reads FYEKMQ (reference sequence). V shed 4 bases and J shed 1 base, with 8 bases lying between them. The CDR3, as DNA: TGTGCCAGCAGCTCGGGGCTTTCCTACGAGCAGTACTTC. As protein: CASSSGLSYEQYF.

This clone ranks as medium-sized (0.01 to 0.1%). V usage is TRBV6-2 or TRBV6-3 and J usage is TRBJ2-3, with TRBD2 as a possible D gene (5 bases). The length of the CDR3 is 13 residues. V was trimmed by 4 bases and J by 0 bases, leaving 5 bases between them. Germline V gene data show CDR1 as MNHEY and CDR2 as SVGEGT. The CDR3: CASSWTSTDTQYF. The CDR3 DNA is TGTGCCAGCAGTTGGACTAGCACAGATACGCAGTATTTT.

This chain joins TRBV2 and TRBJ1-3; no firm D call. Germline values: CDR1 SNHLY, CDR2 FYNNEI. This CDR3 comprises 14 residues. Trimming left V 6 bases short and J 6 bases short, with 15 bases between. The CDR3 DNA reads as TGTGCCAGCAGCCCCGAGATGGGGATAAACACCATATATTTT. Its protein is CASSPEMGINTIYF.

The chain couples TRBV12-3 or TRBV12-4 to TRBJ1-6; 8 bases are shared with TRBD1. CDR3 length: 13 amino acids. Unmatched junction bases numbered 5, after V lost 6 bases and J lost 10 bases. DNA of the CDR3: TGTGCCAGCAGCCCGACAGGGGACTCACCCCTCCACTTT. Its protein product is CASSPTGDSPLHF.

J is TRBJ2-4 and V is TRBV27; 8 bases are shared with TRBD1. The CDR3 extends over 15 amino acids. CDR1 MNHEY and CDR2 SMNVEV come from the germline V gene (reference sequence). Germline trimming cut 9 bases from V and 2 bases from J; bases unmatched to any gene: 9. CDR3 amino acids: CASTDRDVTKNIQYF. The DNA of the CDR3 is TGTGCCAGTACGGACAGGGACGTAACCAAAAACATTCAGTACTTC.

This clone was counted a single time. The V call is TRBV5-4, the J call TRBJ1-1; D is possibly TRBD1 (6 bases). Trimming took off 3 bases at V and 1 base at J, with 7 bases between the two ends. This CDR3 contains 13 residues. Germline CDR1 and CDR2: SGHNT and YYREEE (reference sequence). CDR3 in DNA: TGTGCCAGCAGCTCCAGGGGGAACACTGAAGCTTTCTTT. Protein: CASSSRGNTEAFF. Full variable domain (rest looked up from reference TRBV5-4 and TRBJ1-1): ETGVTQSPTHLIKTRGQQVTLRCSSQSGHNTVSWYQQALGQGPQFIFQYYREEENGRGNFPPRFSGLQFPNYSSELNVNALELDDSALYLCASSSRGNTEAFFGQGTRLTVV.

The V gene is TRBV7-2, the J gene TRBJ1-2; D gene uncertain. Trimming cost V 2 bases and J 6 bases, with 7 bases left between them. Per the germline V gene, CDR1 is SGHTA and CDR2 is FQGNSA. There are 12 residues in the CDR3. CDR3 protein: CASSLFPHGYTF. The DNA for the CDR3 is TGTGCCAGCAGCTTATTTCCGCATGGCTACACCTTC. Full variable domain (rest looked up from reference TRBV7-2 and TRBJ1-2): GAGVSQSPSNKVTEKGKDVELRCDPISGHTALYWYRQSLGQGLEFLIYFQGNSAPDKSGLPSDRFSAERTGGSVSTLTIQRTQQEDSAVYLCASSLFPHGYTFGSGTRLTVV.

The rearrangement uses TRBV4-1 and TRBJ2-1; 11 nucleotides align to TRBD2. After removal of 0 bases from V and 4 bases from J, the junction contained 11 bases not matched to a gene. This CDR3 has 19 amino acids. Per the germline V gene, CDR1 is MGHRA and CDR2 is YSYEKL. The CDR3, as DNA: TGCGCCAGCAGCCAAGATCGGGGTAGCGGGGGGGCTAGATACAATGAGCAGTTCTTC. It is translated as CASSQDRGSGGARYNEQFF.

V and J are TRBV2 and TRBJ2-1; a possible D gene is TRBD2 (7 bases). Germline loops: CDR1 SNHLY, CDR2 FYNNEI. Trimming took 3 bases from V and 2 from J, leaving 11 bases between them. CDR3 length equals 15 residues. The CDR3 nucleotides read TGTGCCAGCAGTGAGTCGCGGGGGCCCTACAATGAGCAGTTCTTC. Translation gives CASSESRGPYNEQFF.

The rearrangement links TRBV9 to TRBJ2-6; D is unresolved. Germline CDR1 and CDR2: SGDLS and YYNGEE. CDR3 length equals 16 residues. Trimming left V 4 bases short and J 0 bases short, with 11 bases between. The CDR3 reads CASSRIPSSGANVLTF. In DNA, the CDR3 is TGTGCCAGCAGCCGTATCCCAAGCTCTGGGGCCAACGTCCTGACTTTC.

Here the CDR3 reads CASSAKTDTEAFF. CDR3 nucleotides: TGTGCCAGCAGTGCTAAGACAGACACTGAAGCTTTCTTT. The chain is built from TRBV2 and TRBJ1-1; D perhaps matches TRBD1 (5 bases). V was pared by 4 bases and J by 3 bases, with 9 bases between. Germline V lookup: CDR1 SNHLY, CDR2 FYNNEI. The CDR3 has 13 amino acids.

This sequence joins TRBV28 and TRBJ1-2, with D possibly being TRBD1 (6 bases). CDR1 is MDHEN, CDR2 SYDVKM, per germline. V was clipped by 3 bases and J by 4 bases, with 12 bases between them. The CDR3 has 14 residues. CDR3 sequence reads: CASSFGGGAYGYTF. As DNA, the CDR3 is TGTGCCAGCAGTTTCGGGGGCGGAGCCTATGGCTACACCTTC.